This T cell receptor (beta chain) was profiled in a study of cytomegalovirus exposure and HLA in healthy donors. Trimming removed 3 bases at V and 4 bases at J, with 12 bases between. Germline CDR1 and CDR2: WSHSY and SAAADI. This CDR3 has 14 residues. The method was immunoSEQ multiplex PCR; TCRdb's version includes in-frame clones alone and lacks a portion of them. The data hold 200,000 to 250,000 clones, with about 86% observed a single time. The receptor's source is a young man in good health and CMV-seronegative. The gene calls are TRBV10-2 and TRBJ2-5; a possible D gene is TRBD1 (5 bases). Material: PBMCs. CDR3 sequence reads: CASSESREAETQYF. CDR3 DNA sequence: TGCGCCAGCAGTGAATCCAGGGAAGCAGAGACCCAGTACTTC.